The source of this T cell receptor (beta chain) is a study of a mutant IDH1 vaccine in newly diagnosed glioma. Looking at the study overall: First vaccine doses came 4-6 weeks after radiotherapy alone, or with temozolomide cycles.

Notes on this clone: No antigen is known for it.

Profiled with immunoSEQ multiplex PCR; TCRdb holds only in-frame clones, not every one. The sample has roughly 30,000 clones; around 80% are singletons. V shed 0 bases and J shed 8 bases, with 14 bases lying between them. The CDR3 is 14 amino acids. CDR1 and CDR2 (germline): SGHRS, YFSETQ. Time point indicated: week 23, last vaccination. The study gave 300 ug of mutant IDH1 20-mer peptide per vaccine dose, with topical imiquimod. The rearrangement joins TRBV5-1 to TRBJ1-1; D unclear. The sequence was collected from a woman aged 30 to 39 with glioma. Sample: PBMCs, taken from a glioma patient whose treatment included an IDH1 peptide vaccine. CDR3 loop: CASSLAGMRTEAFF. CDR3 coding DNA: TGCGCCAGCAGCTTGGCGGGGATGCGGACCGAAGCTTTCTTT.